These 4 T cell receptor beta chains originate from one sample sequenced in a study of blood T cell repertoires in COVID-19. Assay: immunoSEQ multiplex PCR; the TCRdb copy retains only in-frame clones and omits some. Of roughly 210,000 clones listed, around 84% are singletons. Input material: peripheral blood. These receptors were collected from an elderly woman with COVID-19, enrolled during active disease.

This chain uses TRBV3-1 (or the pseudogene TRBV3-2) with TRBJ1-1; possibly TRBD1 for D (6 bases). This CDR3 comprises 16 residues. Germline V lookup: CDR1 LGHDT, CDR2 YNNKEL (reference sequence). Trimming removed 2 bases from V and 5 bases from J, with 18 bases in between. The CDR3 coding sequence is TGTGCCAGCAGCCAACCGCTGACAGGCTTTGGGACTGAAGCTTTCTTT. Protein: CASSQPLTGFGTEAFF.

V is TRBV24-1 and J is TRBJ1-5; unclear D gene. Germline CDR1 KGHDR, CDR2 SFDVKD. The CDR3 has 13 amino acids. With 3 bases removed from V and 4 bases from J, the gap between germline ends came to 6 bases. CDR3 DNA: TGTGCCACCAGTGATGGGAGGAATCAGCCCCAGCATTTT. Its protein product is CATSDGRNQPQHF.

The table lists this clone with a few counts. The chain uses TRBV6-4 and TRBJ2-1, with 8 bases that match TRBD1. The germline CDR1 and CDR2 sequences are MRHNA and SNTAGT. The CDR3 runs to 13 residues. Trimming cost V 2 bases and J 15 bases; bases outside gene matches: 9. The CDR3 protein is CASSDPNDRGPFF. The CDR3 DNA sequence: TGTGCCAGCAGTGACCCAAACGACAGGGGACCGTTCTTC.

The V and J genes are TRBV28 and TRBJ1-4; weak D call: TRBD1 (6 bases). The CDR3 covers 18 residues. Trimming removed 5 bases from V and 3 bases from J, with 22 bases in between. The germline V gene has CDR1 MDHEN and CDR2 SYDVKM. The CDR3 here is CASSPTRRGLLANEKLFF. For the CDR3, the DNA is TGTGCCAGCAGTCCGACCCGGCGGGGGCTGTTGGCTAATGAAAAACTGTTTTTT.